The clone carrying this T cell receptor (beta chain) occurred many times. Its antigen is as yet unknown. The source of the sample is a study of metastatic and nonmetastatic thyroid tumors. Study as a whole: Repertoires from blood and tumor or nodule tissue of malignant and benign thyroid patients were compared.

Source study methods: Clinicopathological groups supplied CDR3 differences that were used to build a distant-metastasis classifier for papillary thyroid cancer. TCRdb re-processed the PCR reads through MiXCR. It is TCRdb's table, rather than the study itself, that gives the V and J calls and clone size. Of about 15,000 clones listed, roughly 31% are singletons. Whole-study findings and limits: Malignant tumors reportedly showed significantly higher TCR beta diversity than benign nodules in both blood and tumor.

Thyroid surgery had not been preceded by any treatment in any patient. The TCR sequence derives from a female donor with papillary thyroid cancer or a benign thyroid nodule (not recorded which). Some clones in this sample may be carry-over from other donors' samples. Sequenced input: blood.

For the CDR3, the DNA is TGTGCCAGCAGCAAACTGGACAGGGCTTTTGAAGAGACCCAGTACTTC. This codes for CASSKLDRAFEETQYF. The V gene is TRBV7-9, the J gene TRBJ2-5; 8 bases are shared with TRBD1. The CDR3 length is 16 residues. V lost 5 bases, J lost 3 bases, and 11 bases stayed unmatched. Germline loops: CDR1 SEHNR, CDR2 FQNEAQ (reference sequence). The full variable domain, completed using reference TRBV7-9 and TRBJ2-5, is DTGVSQNPRHKITKRGQNVTFRCDPISEHNRLYWYRQTLGQGPEFLTYFQNEAQLEKSRLLSDRFSAERPKGSFSTLEIQRTEQGDSAMYLCASSKLDRAFEETQYFGPGTRLLVL.